The rows below give T cell receptor beta chains drawn from one sample of a study of shared clonotypes between healthy human individuals. The data were produced by immunoSEQ multiplex PCR, yet TCRdb's version contains in-frame clones alone and is incomplete. Of fewer than 850,000 clones in the sample, about two thirds were seen once. Input material: memory CD4+ T cells sorted from blood. Receptors were obtained from a woman in her 30s in good health. Both conserved end residues are part of each CDR3. D genes are given only for firm matches. Only part of the rows carry a size: once, few, many, or a class if the clone is expanded.

J gene,D gene,clone size,CDR3 length,V gene,CDR3 protein,CDR3 DNA
TRBJ1-2,NA,NA,15,TRBV28,CASSLWVGGNYGYTF,TGTGCCAGCAGTTTATGGGTGGGGGGTAACTATGGCTACACCTTC
TRBJ2-1,NA,NA,14,TRBV19,CASSIRTEDNEQFF,TGTGCCAGTAGTATCCGGACAGAAGACAATGAGCAGTTCTTC
TRBJ1-3,NA,NA,14,TRBV28,CASSLFGDGNTIYF,TGTGCCAGCAGTTTATTTGGCGACGGAAACACCATATATTTT
TRBJ1-1,TRBD1,once,17,TRBV4-1,CASSRTPGQGSNTEAFF,TGCGCCAGCAGCCGAACTCCGGGACAGGGGTCCAACACTGAAGCTTTCTTT
TRBJ1-1,NA,few,16,TRBV7-9,CASSLEHSLGGTEAFF,TGTGCCAGCAGCTTAGAGCATTCCCTCGGGGGCACTGAAGCTTTCTTT
TRBJ1-2,NA,NA,15,TRBV5-1,CASSLSPSGVDGYTF,TGCGCCAGCAGCCTATCCCCCTCAGGGGTCGATGGCTACACCTTC
TRBJ1-1,NA,NA,15,TRBV27,CASSLKGLVDTEVFF,TGTGCCAGCAGTCTTAAGGGGCTTGTGGACACTGAAGTTTTCTTT
TRBJ2-2,NA,NA,13,TRBV5-4,CASSLISYGELFF,TGTGCCAGCAGCTTGATCTCATACGGGGAGCTGTTTTTT
TRBJ2-3,NA,few,11,TRBV20-1,CSARDHPTQYF,TGCAGTGCTAGAGACCACCCTACGCAGTATTTT
TRBJ2-7,NA,NA,16,TRBV6-5,CASSYSNSLGGYEQYF,TGTGCCAGCAGTTACTCGAACTCTCTAGGGGGCTACGAGCAGTACTTC
TRBJ1-2,NA,NA,13,TRBV19,CASSPRQLEGYTF,TGTGCCAGTAGTCCTCGACAGCTAGAGGGCTACACCTTC
TRBJ1-5,TRBD1,NA,18,TRBV7-9,CASSLGTGLGTGNQPQHF,TGTGCCAGCAGCTTAGGGACAGGGTTGGGCACTGGCAATCAGCCCCAGCATTTT
TRBJ2-5,NA,NA,13,TRBV30,CAWRPGTQETQYF,TGTGCCTGGAGACCAGGGACGCAAGAGACCCAGTACTTC
TRBJ2-7,TRBD2,NA,14,TRBV19,CASRTSGRTYEQYF,TGTGCCAGCAGGACTAGCGGGAGGACCTACGAGCAGTACTTC
TRBJ2-5,TRBD2,NA,13,TRBV29-1,CSVDFGGEETQYF,TGCAGCGTTGACTTTGGGGGGGAAGAGACCCAGTACTTC
TRBJ1-5,TRBD1,NA,15,TRBV28,CASSLGGTGYQPQHF,TGTGCCAGCAGTTTAGGCGGGACAGGTTATCAGCCCCAGCATTTT
TRBJ2-5,NA,NA,14,TRBV28,CASSSWPGPETQYF,TGTGCCAGCAGTTCGTGGCCAGGCCCCGAGACCCAGTACTTC
TRBJ2-5,NA,NA,12,TRBV10-3,CAIQGYQETQYF,TGTGCCATCCAGGGGTACCAAGAGACCCAGTACTTC
TRBJ2-3,TRBD2,NA,16,TRBV29-1,CSWAGTSGRSADTQYF,TGCAGCTGGGCCGGGACTAGCGGGAGGAGCGCAGATACGCAGTATTTT
TRBJ1-5,TRBD1,once,15,TRBV28,CASSVGTAGNQPQHF,TGTGCCAGCAGTGTCGGGACAGCGGGAAATCAGCCCCAGCATTTT
TRBJ2-1,NA,NA,15,TRBV7-9,CASSRAGPKGDEQFF,TGTGCCAGCAGCAGGGCGGGCCCAAAAGGGGATGAGCAGTTCTTC
TRBJ1-1,NA,NA,13,TRBV18,CASSSTRNTEAFF,TGTGCCAGCTCATCGACACGGAACACTGAAGCTTTCTTT
TRBJ1-1,NA,once,13,TRBV5-4,CANADGANTEAFF,TGTGCCAACGCGGACGGAGCGAACACTGAAGCTTTCTTT
TRBJ2-7,TRBD2,NA,14,TRBV5-1,CASSPGLAGYEQYF,TGCGCCAGCAGCCCGGGACTAGCGGGCTACGAGCAGTACTTC
TRBJ2-1,TRBD2,NA,12,TRBV10-1,CASSPPGGGKVF,TGCGCCAGCAGTCCCCCAGGCGGGGGTAAGGTCTTC
TRBJ2-7,NA,NA,11,TRBV6-1,CASDLTYEQYF,TGTGCCAGCGACCTTACCTACGAGCAGTACTTC
TRBJ2-1,TRBD1,NA,13,TRBV7-7,CASSQGEYNEQFF,TGTGCCAGCAGCCAGGGGGAGTACAATGAGCAGTTCTTC
TRBJ2-2,NA,NA,14,TRBV27,CASSLQGYTGELFF,TGTGCCAGCAGTTTACAGGGGTACACCGGGGAGCTGTTTTTT
TRBJ2-1,TRBD2,NA,16,TRBV30,CACSPWLAGGRNEQFF,TGTGCCTGTTCCCCGTGGCTAGCGGGAGGGCGCAATGAGCAGTTCTTC
TRBJ2-7,TRBD1,few,12,TRBV30,CAGRDRGTEQYF,TGTGCCGGCCGGGACAGGGGGACCGAGCAGTACTTC
TRBJ2-3,TRBD2,few,15,TRBV28,CASSTLAVSTDTQYF,TGTGCCAGCAGCACACTAGCGGTTAGCACAGATACGCAGTATTTT
TRBJ2-3,NA,once,14,TRBV27,CASSLTRSPDTQYF,TGTGCCAGCAGTTTAACTCGCTCCCCAGATACGCAGTATTTT
TRBJ1-2,TRBD1,NA,15,TRBV6-1,CASIGRDSRDYGYTF,TGTGCCAGCATAGGCAGGGACAGCCGGGACTATGGCTACACCTTC
TRBJ2-1,TRBD2,NA,15,TRBV25-1,CASSEVLAGGNEQFF,TGTGCCAGCAGTGAAGTACTAGCGGGAGGGAATGAGCAGTTCTTC
TRBJ2-1,NA,NA,14,TRBV18,CASASDNSYNEQFF,TGTGCCAGCGCCTCGGACAACTCCTACAATGAGCAGTTCTTC
TRBJ2-3,TRBD2,few,15,TRBV10-3,CAIRAGTSGTDTQYF,TGTGCCATCAGAGCCGGGACTAGCGGGACAGATACGCAGTATTTT
TRBJ2-7,NA,NA,14,TRBV18,CASSGTRSSYEQYF,TGTGCCAGCTCAGGGACACGGAGCTCCTACGAGCAGTACTTC
TRBJ2-3,NA,NA,13,TRBV4-1,CASTLSSADTQYF,TGCGCCAGCACCCTGAGTAGCGCAGATACGCAGTATTTT
TRBJ2-7,NA,NA,11,TRBV20-1,CSARKGDEQYF,TGCAGTGCCAGGAAGGGGGACGAGCAGTACTTC